The rows below give T cell receptor beta chains drawn from one sample of a study of early T cells in non-severe SARS-CoV-2 infection. MiXCR, run by TCRdb on the 5' RACE reads, gives a single entry per CDR3 protein. Among around 25,000 distinct CDR3 sequences listed, less than 6% were seen once. What was sequenced was whole blood. These receptors were collected from an adult who was a healthcare worker with PCR-confirmed SARS-CoV-2 infection or an uninfected control (not recorded which). The CDR3 runs from the conserved cysteine through the conserved F or W. Each record gives: V gene, J gene, D gene, clone size, CDR3 protein, CDR3 DNA. D genes are given only for firm matches. The size entry is marked missing in some rows and otherwise reads once, few, many or a size class.

TRBV29-1,TRBJ2-1,NA,few,CSVDISNEQFF,TGCAGCGTTGACATTAGCAATGAGCAGTTCTTC
TRBV20-1,TRBJ2-7,NA,many,CSANSRGYEQYF,TGCAGTGCTAACTCCAGGGGTTACGAGCAGTACTTC
TRBV29-1,TRBJ2-1,NA,many,CSVRGYEQFF,TGCAGCGTCAGGGGATATGAGCAGTTCTTC
TRBV20-1,TRBJ1-5,NA,NA,CSATPGHLSNQPQHF,TGCAGTGCTACCCCGGGACACCTAAGCAATCAGCCCCAGCATTTT
TRBV12-3/TRBV12-4,TRBJ1-2,TRBD1,NA,CASTSRGLPYGYTF,TGTGCCAGCACCTCCAGGGGGCTCCCCTATGGCTACACCTTC
TRBV7-9,TRBJ2-7,NA,few,CASSPDGYEQYF,TGTGCCAGCAGCCCGGACGGCTACGAGCAGTACTTC
TRBV2,TRBJ2-7,NA,NA,CASRQGSGSSYEQYF,TGTGCCAGCCGCCAGGGGTCGGGAAGCTCCTACGAGCAGTACTTC
TRBV5-1,TRBJ2-5,TRBD1,NA,CASSLRTGPQETQYF,TGCGCCAGCAGCCTCCGGACAGGACCCCAAGAGACCCAGTACTTC
TRBV6-2/TRBV6-3,TRBJ2-5,TRBD1,medium-sized,CASSGTEQETQYF,TGTGCCAGCAGTGGGACAGAACAAGAGACCCAGTACTTC
TRBV6-5,TRBJ2-7,NA,many,CASSYSKSGREQYF,TGTGCCAGCAGTTACTCGAAAAGCGGACGCGAGCAGTACTTC
TRBV4-2,TRBJ2-1,NA,many,CASSQVDSSYNEQFF,TGTGCCAGCAGCCAAGTGGACAGCTCCTACAATGAGCAGTTCTTC
TRBV6-5,TRBJ2-3,TRBD2,NA,CASSYSTSPDTQYF,TGTGCCAGCAGTTACTCGACTAGCCCAGATACGCAGTATTTT
TRBV6-1,TRBJ2-5,NA,many,CASSEIVRRRGQETQYF,TGTGCCAGCAGTGAAATAGTTCGGAGGCGGGGCCAAGAGACCCAGTACTTC
TRBV29-1,TRBJ1-1,NA,few,CSVLGSHRADTEAFF,TGCAGCGTCCTGGGGTCCCACCGAGCAGACACTGAAGCTTTCTTT
TRBV6-5,TRBJ2-7,NA,medium-sized,CASSVTLGYEQYF,TGTGCCAGCAGCGTGACCCTAGGGTACGAGCAGTACTTC
TRBV7-9,TRBJ1-1,NA,many,CASTLDPMNTEAFF,TGTGCCAGCACCTTAGACCCCATGAACACTGAAGCTTTCTTT
TRBV4-3,TRBJ2-7,TRBD1,many,CASSLAATGGFEQYF,TGCGCCAGCAGCCTGGCCGCCACAGGGGGCTTCGAGCAGTACTTC
TRBV6-5,TRBJ2-6,TRBD2,many,CASSYHGRGSGANVLTF,TGTGCCAGCAGTTACCACGGGAGGGGTTCTGGGGCCAACGTCCTGACTTTC
TRBV10-1,TRBJ1-2,NA,few,CASSGNGLANYGYTF,TGCGCCAGCAGTGGCAACGGACTTGCTAACTATGGCTACACCTTC
TRBV7-2,TRBJ2-2,NA,medium-sized,CASSRTGHLNTGELFF,TGTGCCAGCAGCCGCACGGGACATCTTAACACCGGGGAGCTGTTTTTT
TRBV12-3/TRBV12-4,TRBJ1-1,NA,NA,CASSLWFVGNTEAFF,TGTGCCAGCAGTTTATGGTTTGTGGGGAACACTGAAGCTTTCTTT
TRBV5-1,TRBJ2-3,NA,many,CASSLGRGTGTDTQYF,TGCGCCAGCAGCTTGGGGCGGGGGACAGGCACAGATACGCAGTATTTT
TRBV4-3,TRBJ1-2,NA,medium-sized,CASSQAGGADAGNYGYTF,TGCGCCAGCAGCCAAGCGGGGGGCGCGGATGCGGGGAACTATGGCTACACCTTC
TRBV7-9,TRBJ2-3,TRBD1,many,CASSVSRGQADTQYF,TGTGCCAGCAGCGTATCCAGGGGGCAGGCAGATACGCAGTATTTT
TRBV11-2,TRBJ1-4,NA,NA,CASSKGLSDEKLFF,TGTGCCAGCAGTAAGGGTCTTTCAGATGAAAAACTGTTTTTT
TRBV2,TRBJ2-7,NA,NA,CASKNVMDSSYEQYF,TGTGCCAGCAAGAATGTAATGGACAGTTCCTACGAGCAGTACTTC
TRBV11-2,TRBJ2-5,NA,once,CASSLGDETQYF,TGTGCCAGCAGCTTAGGGGATGAGACCCAGTACTTC
TRBV28,TRBJ1-5,NA,NA,CASVKGGNQPQHF,TGTGCCAGCGTGAAAGGTGGCAATCAGCCCCAGCATTTT
TRBV29-1,TRBJ1-4,TRBD1,many,CSVGTGDGEKLFF,TGCAGCGTGGGGACAGGGGATGGCGAAAAACTGTTTTTT
TRBV7-8,TRBJ2-6,NA,many,CASSLDRFRKPTGANVLTF,TGTGCCAGCAGCCTAGATCGTTTTCGGAAACCAACTGGGGCCAACGTCCTGACTTTC
TRBV6-1,TRBJ2-7,TRBD1,few,CASSGTGAIYEQYF,TGTGCCAGCAGTGGGACAGGGGCGATCTACGAGCAGTACTTC
TRBV19,TRBJ2-6,NA,many,CASSMGLYSGANVLTF,TGTGCCAGTAGTATGGGGCTGTACTCTGGGGCCAACGTCCTGACTTTC
TRBV7-2,TRBJ2-4,NA,many,CASSLEQSGIQYF,TGTGCCAGCAGCTTAGAACAGTCCGGCATTCAGTACTTC
TRBV18,TRBJ2-1,TRBD1,medium-sized,CASSPRDRDNEQFF,TGTGCCAGCTCACCGCGCGACAGGGACAATGAGCAGTTCTTC
TRBV29-1,TRBJ1-2,TRBD1,many,CSVEGQGSSGYTF,TGCAGCGTTGAGGGACAGGGGTCGTCTGGCTACACCTTC
TRBV27,TRBJ1-1,NA,many,CASSQYPRAEAFF,TGTGCCAGCAGTCAATATCCCAGGGCTGAAGCTTTCTTT
TRBV7-2,TRBJ1-4,NA,few,CASSLVGLTNEKLFF,TGTGCCAGCAGCTTAGTAGGGCTCACCAATGAAAAACTGTTTTTT
TRBV11-3,TRBJ2-2,NA,NA,CASSLSRTGELFF,TGTGCCAGCAGCTTATCGAGGACCGGGGAGCTGTTTTTT
TRBV6-6,TRBJ1-5,NA,many,CASRETRGGSNQPQHF,TGTGCCAGCAGGGAGACAAGGGGGGGTAGCAATCAGCCCCAGCATTTT
TRBV11-2,TRBJ2-7,NA,NA,CASSFSRGDYSYEQYF,TGTGCCAGCAGCTTTAGTCGAGGAGACTATTCGTACGAGCAGTACTTC
TRBV7-8,TRBJ2-7,NA,medium-sized,CASSSRQGPSYEQYF,TGTGCCAGCAGCTCCCGGCAGGGTCCTTCCTACGAGCAGTACTTC